Given below is one TCR beta chain in context. Its antigen is not yet known. No base-level quality is on record; no much larger clone is a single base apart. TCRbeta CDR3 regions were amplified from genomic DNA using the immunoSEQ Assay, a bias-controlled multiplex PCR. Processing in the source paper ran as follows. The number of nucleated cells in each sample was estimated by amplification of reference gene primers within the assay. To quantify the absolute abundance of each unique TCRbeta CDR3 rearrangement, sequence reads were collapsed and filtered. For each sample, productive Simpson clonality was calculated by taking the square root of Simpson's diversity index across productive rearrangements. This is the immuneACCESS table as TCRdb keeps it, with only in-frame sequences that have V and J called. A part of the clones is gone; compared with another copy, unresolved V genes explain less than half, and the rest is unexplained. Clone size and the V and J calls come from that table; the DNA yielded D and trimming. This sample gives over 80,000 clones in total; 75% to 90% of them show up just once. The ten largest clonotypes hold under 13% of the sample.

The data were taken from a study of blood T cell repertoires in COVID-19 (dated by TCRdb to between 2020 and 2021). For the wider study: Samples from collaborators originated in the United States, Italy and Spain and spanned both the acute and convalescent phases of COVID-19. The material from the prospective study consisted of cDNA or gDNA derived from T cells, B-cell-depleted T cells, or PBMCs. Deeply sampled blood TCRbeta repertoires from subjects exposed to, actively infected with, or recovered from COVID-19 were included in the dataset. The repertoires were released in a freely available public database meant as a resource for research on the immune response to SARS-CoV-2. The samples were drawn from the first 160 participants of the ongoing ImmuneRACE study and from 1,254 subjects provided by 6 global collaborators. A de-identified subject ID, COVID-19 status, age in years and sex were almost always included in the sample metadata. Where available, HLA class I and class II types were taken from metadata supplied by the sample provider and were not determined by assay-based typing.

The CDR3 measures 11 amino acids from cysteine to phenylalanine. Just CDR3 DNA is preserved here, 33 bases in frame from base 1. CDR1 MDHEN and CDR2 SYDVKM were looked up in the germline V gene. The junction carries 13 bases between V and J, which are trimmed by 9 bases and 8 bases respectively. Each collaborating institution followed its own protocols to collect whole blood in K2EDTA tubes. Collaborator samples were shipped for TCRbeta analysis as frozen whole blood, isolated PBMCs, or DNA extracted from either sample type. Study-wide findings and limitations: The amount of clinical and demographic metadata varied by source and participant and was provided uncurated.

The sequence joins TRBV28 to TRBJ1-2; possibly the D gene is TRBD1, per 5 matching bases. The source material was peripheral blood. The source is a woman in her 70s with acute or convalescent COVID-19. The CDR3 region reads CARRPGLGYTF. The sequenced DNA: TGTGCCAGGCGGCCAGGGCTCGGCTACACCTTC.